One and the same sample provided the 26 T cell receptor beta chains below, sequenced in a study of T cell repertoires in cytomegalovirus infection. TCRdb itself ran the reads through MiXCR, one entry per CDR3 protein. The profile shows some 200,000 distinct CDR3 sequences, about 20% of them singletons. The source material was PBMCs. The source is a human donor in good health (CMV status not recorded). Some clones in this sample may be carry-over from other donors' samples.

This chain uses TRBV20-1 with TRBJ1-5; the D gene is possibly TRBD1 (5 bases). The CDR3 is made up of 16 amino acids. CDR1 is DFQATT and CDR2 is SNEGSKA in the germline V gene (reference sequence). Trimming removed 2 bases from V and 1 base from J, with 15 bases in between. CDR3 DNA: TGCAGTGCTAGATCGTTGGGGCCGGGGAGCAATCAGCCCCAGCATTTT. This gives the protein CSARSLGPGSNQPQHF.

V gene TRBV6-5 combines with J gene TRBJ2-7, with 9 positions matching TRBD2. Germline CDR1 MNHEY, CDR2 SVGAGI. The length of the CDR3 is 16 residues. The V segment lost 1 base and the J segment 3 bases; nucleotides outside the gene matches: 7. The CDR3 DNA sequence: TGTGCCAGCAGTTACTTACAAAGCGGGAGGTTCTACGAGCAGTACTTC. Its translation is CASSYLQSGRFYEQYF.

This clonotype was recorded at least ten times. The V and J genes are TRBV7-2 and TRBJ1-2, with D unresolved. Per germline, CDR1 SGHTA and CDR2 FQGNSA. The V gene lost 1 base and the J gene lost 3 bases, with 15 bases spanning the gap. The CDR3 runs 16 residues. The CDR3 sequence: CASSLVFRGSDYGYTF. The CDR3 nucleotides read TGTGCCAGCAGCTTAGTATTCCGGGGATCGGACTATGGCTACACCTTC.

The chain joins TRBV25-1 to TRBJ1-3, with TRBD1 identical over 10 bases. The germline CDR1 and CDR2 sequences are MGHDK and SYGVNS. CDR3 size: 16 residues. Unmatched junction bases numbered 9, after V lost 6 bases and J lost 4 bases. CDR3 sequence (DNA): TGTGCCAGCAGAGACAGGGGGCGAGAAGGAGGAAACACCATATATTTT. Protein product: CASRDRGREGGNTIYF.

The rearrangement uses TRBV19 and TRBJ2-3, with 10 bases identical to TRBD2. CDR3 length: 16 residues. Losses at the gene ends were 4 bases for V and 1 base for J; bases not matched to a gene: 5. Germline values: CDR1 LNHDA, CDR2 SQIVND (reference sequence). DNA for the CDR3: TGTGCCAGTAGTACTAGCGGGGGACACCGCACAGATACGCAGTATTTT. It is translated as CASSTSGGHRTDTQYF.

The chain joins TRBV18 to TRBJ1-2; no firm D call. The V end was cut by 3 bases, the J end by 3 bases, with 11 bases between. CDR1 and CDR2 (germline): KGHSH, LQKENI. This CDR3 comprises 14 residues. Written as DNA, the CDR3 is TGTGCCAGCTCACCCCTGGACCAGGACTATGGCTACACCTTC. Amino acids: CASSPLDQDYGYTF.

The chain combines TRBV7-9 with TRBJ2-3, with 8 bases fitting TRBD2. Trimming at V came to 5 bases and at J to 2 bases, leaving 9 bases not matched to a gene. From germline, CDR1 is SEHNR and CDR2 FQNEAQ (reference sequence). The CDR3 totals 16 residues. The CDR3 nucleotides are TGTGCCAGCAGCCCTACGGGAGCGGGGGTCACAGATACGCAGTATTTT. Its translation is CASSPTGAGVTDTQYF.

This clonotype was counted many times. The chain recombines TRBV12-3 or TRBV12-4 with TRBJ2-7; possibly TRBD1 or TRBD2 for D (6 bases each). CDR3 length equals 16 residues. V lost 5 bases to trimming and J lost 1 base, with 18 bases between them. CDR3 nucleotides: TGTGCCAGCAGTGACCCCGGGGGCGGGAAGTCCTACGAGCAGTACTTC. It codes for CASSDPGGGKSYEQYF.

Many counts were recorded for this clonotype. This chain joins TRBV6-6 and TRBJ1-1, with 8 bases lining up with TRBD1. CDR1 is MNHNY, CDR2 SVGAGI, per germline (reference sequence). The CDR3 is made up of 13 amino acids. V gave up 1 base and J gave up 6 bases; unmatched junction bases: 1. The chain's CDR3 is CASSYLTGAEAFF. In DNA form, the CDR3 reads TGTGCCAGCAGTTACTTGACAGGGGCTGAAGCTTTCTTT.

At least ten counts were recorded for this clonotype. V and J are TRBV28 and TRBJ2-1, with a tentative D call TRBD2 (6 bases). In germline, CDR1 is MDHEN, CDR2 SYDVKM. This CDR3 region has 17 residues. V lost 1 base to trimming and J lost 9 bases, with 22 bases between them. CDR3 nucleotide sequence: TGTGCCAGCAGTTTATTGGACGGGAGAGCTCCAGGTGTTGAGCAGTTCTTC. This encodes CASSLLDGRAPGVEQFF.

This chain connects TRBV7-2 to TRBJ2-2; D is tentatively TRBD1 or TRBD2 (7 bases each). CDR1 SGHTA and CDR2 FQGNSA come from the germline V gene. V was clipped by 5 bases and J by 7 bases, with 17 bases between them. The CDR3 loop spans 15 amino acids. For the CDR3, the DNA is TGTGCCAGCAGCCCAGGGGGGGGTTGGGTCGGGGAGCTGTTTTTT. Translating gives CASSPGGGWVGELFF.

This clonotype was counted a few times. The gene calls are TRBV29-1 and TRBJ2-7, with TRBD1 as a possible D gene (6 bases). V lost 4 bases to trimming and J lost 0 bases, with 13 bases between them. Germline V gene sequence: CDR1 SQVTM, CDR2 ANQGSEA. The CDR3 sequence is 14 residues long. The CDR3 coding sequence is TGCAGCGTTGGGTGGACAGTTAACTCCTACGAGCAGTACTTC. Translating it yields CSVGWTVNSYEQYF.

Ten or more counts support this clonotype. This sequence joins TRBV7-2 and TRBJ1-2; tentative D call: TRBD1 (5 bases). Germline CDR1 is SGHTA and CDR2 is FQGNSA. The CDR3 is 14 residues long. Trimming stripped 3 bases from V and 4 bases from J, with 12 bases between. The CDR3 DNA sequence: TGTGCCAGCAGCTTGGGTTCAGGGCTCTATGGCTACACCTTC. The encoded protein is CASSLGSGLYGYTF.

V gene TRBV5-1 combines with J gene TRBJ2-3; 8 bases align to TRBD1. Trimming at V came to 4 bases and at J to 3 bases, leaving 16 bases not matched to a gene. Germline V CDR1 and CDR2: SGHRS, YFSETQ. The CDR3 is 18 residues long. The CDR3 is CASSGRTGMELRTDTQYF. Here the CDR3 DNA reads TGCGCCAGCAGCGGGAGGACAGGGATGGAGTTAAGGACAGATACGCAGTATTTT.

The CDR3 region has the DNA TGTGCCAGCAGAAGGTGGGCGCCGTTTGAGGGAAGGGACACTGAAGCTTTCTTT. It codes for CASRRWAPFEGRDTEAFF. The V and J genes are TRBV28 and TRBJ1-1; D remains unclear. The CDR3 has 18 residues. Trimming took off 6 bases at V and 3 bases at J, with 26 bases between the two ends. Germline V gives CDR1 MDHEN, CDR2 SYDVKM.

The chain is built from TRBV7-2 and TRBJ2-2, with 8 bases identical to TRBD2. After removal of 6 bases from V and 5 bases from J, the junction contained 5 bases not matched to a gene. Germline CDR1 SGHTA, CDR2 FQGNSA. The CDR3 is made up of 14 amino acids. The CDR3 sequence: CASSSGTRTGELFF. CDR3 in DNA: TGTGCCAGCAGTTCCGGGACTAGGACCGGGGAGCTGTTTTTT.

The chain recombines TRBV7-8 with TRBJ2-5; no definite D call. Germline CDR1 is SGHVS and CDR2 is FQNEAQ. V was pared by 5 bases and J by 3 bases, with 16 bases between. This CDR3 has 15 amino acids. CDR3 sequence reads: CASSGQVEQKETQYF. CDR3 in DNA: TGTGCCAGCAGCGGCCAGGTAGAGCAGAAAGAGACCCAGTACTTC. The whole variable domain, filled in from reference TRBV7-8 and TRBJ2-5, reads GAGVSQSPRYKVAKRGQDVALRCDPISGHVSLFWYQQALGQGPEFLTYFQNEAQLDKSGLPSDRFFAERPEGSVSTLKIQRTQQEDSAVYLCASSGQVEQKETQYFGPGTRLLVL.

A few counts support this clonotype. The V and J genes are TRBV12-5 and TRBJ2-2, with 8 bases aligning to TRBD1. Germline assignment: CDR1 LGHNT and CDR2 FRNRAP. V was pared by 2 bases and J by 7 bases, with 9 bases of the junction left unmatched. The CDR3 contains 16 residues. DNA for the CDR3: TGTGCTAGTGGTTTGCAGACAGGGGCCTTCGGCGGGGAGCTGTTTTTT. Translating gives CASGLQTGAFGGELFF.

This clonotype was seen a handful of times. The gene calls are TRBV10-3 and TRBJ2-7, with 7 bases aligning to TRBD2. V dropped 2 bases and J dropped 0; count of bases not matched to a gene: 4. The CDR3 sequence is 15 residues long. CDR1 ENHRY and CDR2 SYGVKD come from the germline V gene. The CDR3: CAISEGWEGSYEQYF. In DNA, the CDR3 is TGTGCCATCAGTGAGGGTTGGGAGGGCTCCTACGAGCAGTACTTC.

This clonotype appeared many times. The V gene is TRBV12-3 or TRBV12-4, the J gene TRBJ1-2, with D hard to call. The CDR3 runs 17 residues. V lost 2 bases and J lost 4, with 20 bases in between. The CDR3 reads CASSLRLGRSRAYGYTF. As DNA, the CDR3 is TGTGCCAGCAGTTTAAGATTGGGCCGATCGCGCGCCTATGGCTACACCTTC.

This chain uses TRBV7-3 with TRBJ2-1; 8 bases line up with TRBD2. Germline V gene data show CDR1 as SGHTA and CDR2 as FQGTGA. This CDR3 contains 15 residues. V trimming: 8 bases; J trimming: 8 bases; junction bases outside the gene matches: 14. CDR3 amino acids: CASYPGGSGIDEQFF. The CDR3 region has the DNA TGTGCCAGCTACCCGGGTGGTAGCGGGATCGATGAGCAGTTCTTC.

In DNA form, the CDR3 reads TGTGCCAGCACCCAGACCCGGGGCAGGGTCGGTCACTATGGCTACACCTTC. Encoded protein: CASTQTRGRVGHYGYTF. The rearrangement links TRBV12-3 or TRBV12-4 to TRBJ1-2, with TRBD1 as a possible D gene (5 bases). The CDR3 extends over 17 amino acids. V lost 7 bases and J lost 3, with 24 bases in between.

This clonotype was picked up many times. The J gene is TRBJ1-1, the V gene TRBV5-6, with 7 bases lining up with TRBD1. The J segment lost 4 bases and the V segment lost 4 bases, leaving 7 bases of the junction unmatched. CDR3 length equals 14 residues. CDR1 and CDR2 (germline): SGHDT, YYEEEE. The CDR3 is CASSSRTGGTEAFF. The CDR3 region has the DNA TGTGCCAGCAGCAGCCGGACAGGCGGCACTGAAGCTTTCTTT.

The rearrangement uses TRBV12-3 or TRBV12-4 and TRBJ1-1, with no clear D. The CDR3 contains 14 residues. V shed 5 bases and J shed 1 base, with 11 bases lying between them. CDR3 protein: CASSPGLSNTEAFF. In DNA form, the CDR3 reads TGTGCCAGCAGTCCGGGTCTATCGAACACTGAAGCTTTCTTT.

This chain uses TRBV7-8 with TRBJ1-2; 7 bases are a match to TRBD1. Germline CDR1 and CDR2: SGHVS and FQNEAQ. Trimming removed 5 bases from V and 6 bases from J; junction bases left unmatched: 15. The CDR3 spans 16 residues. The CDR3 sequence: CASSRTRDSGKNGYTF. CDR3 nucleotide sequence: TGTGCCAGCAGCAGAACCCGGGACAGCGGAAAGAATGGCTACACCTTC. The whole variable domain, remainder taken from reference TRBV7-8 and TRBJ1-2, is GAGVSQSPRYKVAKRGQDVALRCDPISGHVSLFWYQQALGQGPEFLTYFQNEAQLDKSGLPSDRFFAERPEGSVSTLKIQRTQQEDSAVYLCASSRTRDSGKNGYTFGSGTRLTVV.

The CDR3 loop reads CATSRDPTGDSPLHF. CDR3 nucleotides: TGTGCCACCAGCAGAGATCCCACGGGAGATTCACCCCTCCACTTT. J is TRBJ1-6 and V is TRBV15; D unresolved. The ends were cut back, 0 bases at V and 8 bases at J, with 11 bases in the middle. The germline CDR1 and CDR2 sequences are LNHNV and YYDKDF (reference sequence). There are 15 residues in the CDR3.